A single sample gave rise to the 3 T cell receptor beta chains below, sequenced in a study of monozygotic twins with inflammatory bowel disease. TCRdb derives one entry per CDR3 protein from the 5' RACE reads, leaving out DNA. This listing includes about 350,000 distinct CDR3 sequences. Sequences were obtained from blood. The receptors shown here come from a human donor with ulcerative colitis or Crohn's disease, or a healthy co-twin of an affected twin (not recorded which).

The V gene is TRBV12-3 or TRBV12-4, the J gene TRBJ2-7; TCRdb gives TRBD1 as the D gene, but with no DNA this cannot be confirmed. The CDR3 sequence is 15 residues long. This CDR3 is CASSYPSTGTEEQYF.

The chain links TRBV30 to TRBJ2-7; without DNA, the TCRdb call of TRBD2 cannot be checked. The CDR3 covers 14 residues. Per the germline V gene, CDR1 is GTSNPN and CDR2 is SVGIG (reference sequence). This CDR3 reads CAWSSGVHSYEQYF.

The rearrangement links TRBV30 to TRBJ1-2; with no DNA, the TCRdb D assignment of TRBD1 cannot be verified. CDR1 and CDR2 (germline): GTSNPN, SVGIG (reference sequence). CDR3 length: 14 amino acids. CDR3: CAWSVGQGNYGYTF.